This TCR beta chain was observed in a study of blood T cell repertoires in COVID-19. About the research overall: Sites in the United States, Italy and Spain provided acute and convalescent COVID-19 samples. Sample material is recorded as cDNA or gDNA derived from T cells, B-cell-depleted T cells, or PBMCs.

Sequencing was performed with immunoSEQ multiplex PCR; in TCRdb, only in-frame clones are kept and a portion is missing. The sample has 250,000 or so clones, about 90% seen once. Enrolled through a virtual design, the participants were between 18 and 89 years of age and came from fewer than 30 US areas. In assigning cohorts, the study relied on participant-reported clinical history. The CDR3 sequence is 16 residues long. J gave up 0 bases and V 5 bases, and 6 bases lay outside the gene matches. Germline V gene data show CDR1 as SGHTA and CDR2 as FQGNSA. This chain uses TRBV7-2 with TRBJ1-4, with 7 bases lining up with TRBD1. Sequencing was done on a sample of PBMCs or T cells enriched from blood (not recorded which). The clonotype originates from a woman younger than 45 with acute COVID-19. The CDR3 region is CASSLTGIATNEKLFF. In DNA form, the CDR3 reads TGTGCCAGCAGCCTGACAGGGATCGCAACTAATGAAAAACTGTTTTTT.